This T cell receptor beta chain came from a study of T cell responses to AZD1222 COVID-19 vaccine. Germline values: CDR1 GTSNPN, CDR2 SVGIG (reference sequence). The CDR3 is 13 residues long. Deletions cut 2 bases from V and 3 bases from J, with 11 bases between. Profiling relied on immunoSEQ multiplex PCR, and the TCRdb table lists in-frame clones only, not all of them. The sample includes about 120,000 clones, roughly nine tenths of them seen just once. This clone was observed a few times. Its antigen is as yet unknown. Broader study findings: Donor demographics were predominantly white British with a female majority; clonal diversity may be underestimated.

Sample: peripheral blood, taken on day 0 of AZD1222 vaccination. This TCR came from an adult in good health. The chain uses TRBV30 and TRBJ2-7; the D call may be TRBD1 or TRBD2 (6 bases each). The CDR3 nucleotides are TGTGCCTGGAGTAAAGGGGGAGGCTACGAGCAGTACTTC. Amino acid sequence: CAWSKGGGYEQYF.